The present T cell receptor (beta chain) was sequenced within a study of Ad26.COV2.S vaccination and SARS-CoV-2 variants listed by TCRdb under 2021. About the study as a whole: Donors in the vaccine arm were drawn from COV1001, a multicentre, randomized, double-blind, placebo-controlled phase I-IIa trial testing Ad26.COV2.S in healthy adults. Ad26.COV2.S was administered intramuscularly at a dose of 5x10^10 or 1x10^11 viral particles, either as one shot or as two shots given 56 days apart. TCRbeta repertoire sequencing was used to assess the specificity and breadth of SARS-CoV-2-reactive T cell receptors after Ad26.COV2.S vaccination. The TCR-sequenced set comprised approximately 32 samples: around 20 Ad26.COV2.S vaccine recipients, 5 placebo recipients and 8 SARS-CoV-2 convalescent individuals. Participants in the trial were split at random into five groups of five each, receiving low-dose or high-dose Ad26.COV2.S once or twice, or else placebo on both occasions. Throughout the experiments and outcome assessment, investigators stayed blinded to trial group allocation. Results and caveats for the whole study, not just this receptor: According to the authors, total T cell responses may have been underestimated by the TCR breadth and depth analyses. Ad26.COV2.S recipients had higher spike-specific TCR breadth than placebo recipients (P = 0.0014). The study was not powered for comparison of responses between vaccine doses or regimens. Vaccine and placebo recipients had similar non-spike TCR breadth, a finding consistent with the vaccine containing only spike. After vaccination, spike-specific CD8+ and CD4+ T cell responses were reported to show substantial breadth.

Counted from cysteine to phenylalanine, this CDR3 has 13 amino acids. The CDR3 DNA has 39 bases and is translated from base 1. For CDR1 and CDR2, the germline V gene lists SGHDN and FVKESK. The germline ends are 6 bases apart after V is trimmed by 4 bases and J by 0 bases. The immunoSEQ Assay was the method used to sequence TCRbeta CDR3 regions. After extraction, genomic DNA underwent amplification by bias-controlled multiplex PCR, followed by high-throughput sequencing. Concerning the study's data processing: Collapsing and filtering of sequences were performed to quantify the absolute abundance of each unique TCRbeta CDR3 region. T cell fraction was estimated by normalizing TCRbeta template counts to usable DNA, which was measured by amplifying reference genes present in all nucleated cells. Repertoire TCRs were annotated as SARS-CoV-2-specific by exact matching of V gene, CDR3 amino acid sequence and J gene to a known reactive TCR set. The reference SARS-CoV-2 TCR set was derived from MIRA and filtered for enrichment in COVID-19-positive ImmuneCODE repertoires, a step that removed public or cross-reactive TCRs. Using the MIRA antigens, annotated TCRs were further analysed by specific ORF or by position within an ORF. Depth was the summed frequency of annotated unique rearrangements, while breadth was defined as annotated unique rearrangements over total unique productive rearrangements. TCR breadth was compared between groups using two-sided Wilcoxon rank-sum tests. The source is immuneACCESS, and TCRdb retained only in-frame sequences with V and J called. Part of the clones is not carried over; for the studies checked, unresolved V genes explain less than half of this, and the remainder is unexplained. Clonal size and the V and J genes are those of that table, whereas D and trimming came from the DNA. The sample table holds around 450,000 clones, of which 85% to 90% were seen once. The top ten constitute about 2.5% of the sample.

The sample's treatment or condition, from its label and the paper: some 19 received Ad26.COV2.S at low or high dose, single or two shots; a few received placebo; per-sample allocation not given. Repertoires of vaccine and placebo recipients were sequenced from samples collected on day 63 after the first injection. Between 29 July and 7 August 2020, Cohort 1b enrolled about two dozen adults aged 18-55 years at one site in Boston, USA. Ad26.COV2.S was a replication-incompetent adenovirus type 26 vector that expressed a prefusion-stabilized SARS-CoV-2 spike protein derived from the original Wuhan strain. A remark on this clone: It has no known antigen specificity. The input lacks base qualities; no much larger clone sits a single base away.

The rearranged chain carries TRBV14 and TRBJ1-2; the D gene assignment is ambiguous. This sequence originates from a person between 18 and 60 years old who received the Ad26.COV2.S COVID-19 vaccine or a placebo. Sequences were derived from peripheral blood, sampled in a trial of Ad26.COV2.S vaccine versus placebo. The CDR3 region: CASSPISNYGYTF. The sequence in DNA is TGTGCCAGCAGCCCAATCTCTAACTATGGCTACACCTTC. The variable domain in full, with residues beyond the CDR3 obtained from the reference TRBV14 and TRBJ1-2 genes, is EAGVTQFPSHSVIEKGQTVTLRCDPISGHDNLYWYRRVMGKEIKFLLHFVKESKQDESGMPNNRFLAERTGGTYSTLKVQPAELEDSGVYFCASSPISNYGYTFGSGTRLTVV.